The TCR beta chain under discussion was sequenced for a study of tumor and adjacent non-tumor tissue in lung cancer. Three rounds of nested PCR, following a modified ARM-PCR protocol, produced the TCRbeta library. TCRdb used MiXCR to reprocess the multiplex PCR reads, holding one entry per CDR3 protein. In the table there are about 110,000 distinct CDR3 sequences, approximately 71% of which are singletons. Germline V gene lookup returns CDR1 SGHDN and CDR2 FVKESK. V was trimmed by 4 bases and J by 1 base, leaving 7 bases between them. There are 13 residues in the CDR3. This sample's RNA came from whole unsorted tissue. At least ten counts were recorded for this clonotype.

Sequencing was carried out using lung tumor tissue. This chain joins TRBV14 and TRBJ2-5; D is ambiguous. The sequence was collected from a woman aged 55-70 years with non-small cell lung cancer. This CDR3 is CASSRGIQETQYF. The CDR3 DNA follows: TGTGCCAGCAGCCGAGGAATCCAAGAGACCCAGTACTTC.